The sequence of this T cell receptor beta chain was determined in a study of blood T cell repertoires in COVID-19. Study in general: Italy, Spain and the United States were the sources of the convalescent and acute COVID-19 samples. Sample material is recorded as cDNA or gDNA derived from T cells, B-cell-depleted T cells, or PBMCs.

V was cut by 0 bases and J by 2 bases, with 8 bases left in between. CDR1 is SGHDT and CDR2 is YYEEEE in the germline V gene. This CDR3 contains 14 residues. Original handling: Counts of nucleated cells, estimated from reference gene primer amplification, were obtained. Produced via immunoSEQ multiplex PCR; TCRdb's table is partial and in-frame only. V and J calls and clone size follow that table, whereas D and trimming were derived from the DNA. The sample consists of 95,000 to 120,000 clones, around 86% of them appearing once. The TCR comes from a woman aged 70-85 years with acute or convalescent COVID-19. Sequenced material: peripheral blood. The chain couples TRBV5-6 to TRBJ1-2; D remains ambiguous. The CDR3 sequence: CASSLGGDNYGYTF. The CDR3 DNA is TGTGCCAGCAGCTTGGGGGGAGACAACTATGGCTACACCTTC. Full variable domain (outside the CDR3, taken from reference TRBV5-6 and TRBJ1-2): DAGVTQSPTHLIKTRGQQVTLRCSPKSGHDTVSWYQQALGQGPQFIFQYYEEEERQRGNFPDRFSGHQFPNYSSELNVNALLLGDSALYLCASSLGGDNYGYTFGSGTRLTVV.